These T cell receptor beta chains were read from a single sample in a study of T-cell reconstitution after alpha-beta-depleted transplantation in children. TCRdb recomputed calls from the PCR reads with MiXCR, one row per CDR3 protein. Among hundreds of thousands of distinct CDR3 sequences listed, roughly 17% were seen once. The material sequenced was PBMCs from the stem cell graft donor, taken from the stem cell graft. The receptors come from a human donor who donated a stem cell graft to a child with acute myeloid leukemia. CDR3s include the opening cysteine and the closing phenylalanine or tryptophan. D genes are given only for firm matches. Size is omitted from some rows. Given values are once, few, many or a class for expanded clones.

size	D	length	J	V	DNA	CDR3
.	.	17	TRBJ2-7	TRBV11-2	TGTGCCAGCAGCTTCCTTAGGGAGCAATTCGGGGCCTACGAGCAGTACTTC	CASSFLREQFGAYEQYF
many	.	11	TRBJ2-5	TRBV29-1	TGCAGCGTTGAATTCGGAGAGACCCAGTACTTC	CSVEFGETQYF
many	TRBD2	16	TRBJ2-1	TRBV20-1	TGCAGTGCTAGAGTTCTGGCTAGCGGGGGTGGAAATGAGCAGTTCTTC	CSARVLASGGGNEQFF
.	.	13	TRBJ2-5	TRBV13	TGTGCCAGCAGCCCCCGTTCGGGAGAGACCCAGTACTTC	CASSPRSGETQYF
.	TRBD2	20	TRBJ2-6	TRBV11-1	TGTGCCAGCAGCTCCCTCAGAGCTAGCGGCTCTCTCTCTGGGGCCAACGTCCTGACTTTC	CASSSLRASGSLSGANVLTF
many	.	14	TRBJ2-2	TRBV7-2	TGTGCCAGCAGCGGACGAACGAACACCGGGGAGCTGTTTTTT	CASSGRTNTGELFF
.	TRBD1	16	TRBJ1-6	TRBV7-2	TGTGCCAGCAGCTTAGTTGGACAGGGAATAGGGTCACCCCTCCACTTT	CASSLVGQGIGSPLHF
.	.	15	TRBJ1-2	TRBV25-1	TGTGCCAGCAGTGGGACCACAGGGAGAACCTATGGCTACACCTTC	CASSGTTGRTYGYTF
many	.	14	TRBJ1-2	TRBV29-1	TGCAGCGTTGCCGGATCGTCATTGCTTGCTGGCTACACCTTC	CSVAGSSLLAGYTF
.	TRBD2	18	TRBJ2-1	TRBV11-1	TGTGCCAGCAGCCTCGAGGAGCGGGGGGTCGGGGACTACAATGAGCAGTTCTTC	CASSLEERGVGDYNEQFF
.	TRBD2	16	TRBJ2-2	TRBV7-3	TGTGCCAGCAGCCCCAGACTAGCGGGGGACACCGGGGAGCTGTTTTTT	CASSPRLAGDTGELFF
many	TRBD1	14	TRBJ2-5	TRBV20-1	TGCAGTGCTTCGACAGGGGGGGTCCAAGAGACCCAGTACTTC	CSASTGGVQETQYF
few	.	13	TRBJ2-5	TRBV6-2/TRBV6-3	TGTGCCAGCGCCCAGACGGGCAGGGAGACCCAGTACTTC	CASAQTGRETQYF
many	.	15	TRBJ1-2	TRBV20-1	TGCAGTGCTGCAGGGATGGAGTATGTGAGCTATGGCTACACCTTC	CSAAGMEYVSYGYTF
many	.	15	TRBJ2-3	TRBV20-1	TGCAGTGCTAGAGATATGGCGGGGCAGACAGATACGCAGTATTTT	CSARDMAGQTDTQYF
few	TRBD1	14	TRBJ2-7	TRBV20-1	TGCAGTGCTAGGATCAGGGGGAGCTCCTACGAGCAGTACTTC	CSARIRGSSYEQYF
many	TRBD2	15	TRBJ2-7	TRBV20-1	TGCAGTGCTAGAGCTGAGGGACGGACTAGCGACGAGCAGTACTTC	CSARAEGRTSDEQYF
few	TRBD2	15	TRBJ2-5	TRBV20-1	TGCAGTGCAAAGGAGCTAGCGGGGTTGCAAGAGACCCAGTACTTC	CSAKELAGLQETQYF
many	TRBD2	14	TRBJ2-1	TRBV12-3/TRBV12-4	TGTGCCAGCAGCAAGGGGACTAGCGCTTATGAGCAGTTCTTC	CASSKGTSAYEQFF
many	TRBD1	14	TRBJ2-3	TRBV29-1	TGCAGCTCACAGGGGGCGCAGGGCACAGATACGCAGTATTTT	CSSQGAQGTDTQYF
few	.	15	TRBJ1-4	TRBV12-3/TRBV12-4	TGTGCCAGCAGTGCCCCGGAGTCTTCCTCCGAAAAACTGTTTTTT	CASSAPESSSEKLFF
.	TRBD1	14	TRBJ2-3	TRBV20-1	TGCAGGGCCCGCCGGGACAGGGTGGCAGATACGCAGTATTTT	CRARRDRVADTQYF
many	.	15	TRBJ1-2	TRBV29-1	TGCAGCGCTGACGGACAAGGGGAATTTTGGTATGGCTACACCTTC	CSADGQGEFWYGYTF
few	TRBD1	16	TRBJ1-2	TRBV6-1	TGTGCCAGCAGCCGGGACAGGGGAACGCTTGTCTATGGCTACACCTTC	CASSRDRGTLVYGYTF
few	TRBD2	18	TRBJ2-1	TRBV20-1	TGCAGTGCTAGAGATCTAGTCGGGCGGGAGCACTCCTACAATGAGCAGTTCTTC	CSARDLVGREHSYNEQFF
many	TRBD2	15	TRBJ2-1	TRBV4-3	TGCGCCAGCAGCCAAGCGCTAGCGGCGTACAATGAGCAGTTCTTC	CASSQALAAYNEQFF
few	.	14	TRBJ1-1	TRBV10-3	TGTGCCATCCGGAATTTGCTCATGAACACTGAAGCTTTCTTT	CAIRNLLMNTEAFF
few	.	15	TRBJ1-2	TRBV25-1	TGTGCCAGCAGTGATTCGTCTAGGGGCGTTTATGGCTACACCTTC	CASSDSSRGVYGYTF
many	TRBD2	16	TRBJ2-1	TRBV29-1	TGCAGCGTTGAATTACGACGGGGGGGGGCCGACAATGAGCAGTTCTTC	CSVELRRGGADNEQFF
few	.	16	TRBJ2-1	TRBV4-1	TGCGCCAGCAGCCACCTCCCAATCCAGGGGTACAATGAGCAGTTCTTC	CASSHLPIQGYNEQFF
many	.	14	TRBJ1-1	TRBV20-1	TGCAGTGCTAGAGATATGAGGGGCCGGACTGAAGCTTTCTTT	CSARDMRGRTEAFF
many	.	14	TRBJ2-6	TRBV20-1	TGCAGTGCTAGACCTTACTCTGGGGCCAACGTCCTGACTTTC	CSARPYSGANVLTF
few	.	15	TRBJ2-3	TRBV9	TGTGCCAGCAGCGTAGGTGGGTCCCTCACAGATACGCAGTATTTT	CASSVGGSLTDTQYF
.	TRBD1	16	TRBJ1-1	TRBV28	TGTGCCAGCAGTTTATGGGACACAGGGGCGAACACTGAAGCTTTCTTT	CASSLWDTGANTEAFF
few	.	14	TRBJ1-1	TRBV27	TGTGCCAGCAGCACGTACAGGGCGAACACTGAAGCTTTCTTT	CASSTYRANTEAFF
.	.	16	TRBJ1-3	TRBV18	TGTGCCAGCTCACCATTTCTGATGTCGGCCGGAAACACCATATATTTT	CASSPFLMSAGNTIYF
many	.	11	TRBJ2-4	TRBV29-1	TGCAGCGCCTCTTGGGTAGGCATTCAGTACTTC	CSASWVGIQYF
few	.	18	TRBJ1-6	TRBV20-1	TGCAGTGCTAGAGATCTTGGCAGGGGAGGCTCCTATAATTCACCCCTCCACTTT	CSARDLGRGGSYNSPLHF
.	TRBD1	15	TRBJ2-7	TRBV4-3	TGCGCCAGCAGCTTTCACAGGGGTGCCGGCTACGAGCAGTACTTC	CASSFHRGAGYEQYF
many	.	15	TRBJ1-1	TRBV27	TGTGCCAGCAGTTTATCCGAGGTCCCATATCTAGAAGCTTTCTTT	CASSLSEVPYLEAFF
many	TRBD2	15	TRBJ2-3	TRBV29-1	TGCAGCGTCGCCCGAACGCGGGGGGGCACAGATACGCAGTATTTT	CSVARTRGGTDTQYF
many	.	13	TRBJ1-5	TRBV29-1	TGCAGCGTTTCCGAGGGAGACTATCAGCCCCAGCATTTT	CSVSEGDYQPQHF
.	.	13	TRBJ2-5	TRBV29-1	TGCAGCGTTGACTCCCTAAGAGGAGAGACCCAGTACTTC	CSVDSLRGETQYF
.	.	13	TRBJ1-1	TRBV13	TGTGCCAGCAGCCCGTCGGGTAGGTCTGAAGCTTTCTTT	CASSPSGRSEAFF
many	.	14	TRBJ1-1	TRBV5-1	TGCGCCAGCAGCTTGGAACTGCCGAACACTGAAGCTTTCTTT	CASSLELPNTEAFF
.	.	15	TRBJ2-1	TRBV7-9	TGTGCCAGCAGCTTAGAGGGGGAGGACTACAATGAGCAGTTCTTC	CASSLEGEDYNEQFF
few	TRBD1	16	TRBJ1-3	TRBV9	TGTGCCAGCAGCTTGGGATCGGGACAGGGAAGAAACACCATATATTTT	CASSLGSGQGRNTIYF
many	TRBD2	16	TRBJ2-3	TRBV20-1	TGCAGTGCTAGAGAGGATAGCGGGAGCCTCACGGATACGCAGTATTTT	CSAREDSGSLTDTQYF
many	TRBD2	17	TRBJ2-5	TRBV20-1	TGCAGTGCTAGAGATGGTGCGGGGGGCAGGTACCAAGAGACCCAGTACTTC	CSARDGAGGRYQETQYF
.	TRBD2	14	TRBJ2-5	TRBV7-9	TGTGCCAGCAGATCACGGGGGGGGCGAGAGACCCAGTACTTC	CASRSRGGRETQYF
many	.	14	TRBJ2-7	TRBV9	TGTGCCAGCACCCGGGACGATAGCTCCTACGAGCAGTACTTC	CASTRDDSSYEQYF
many	TRBD1	11	TRBJ2-3	TRBV29-1	TGCAGCTCCAAACAGGGGGATACGCAGTATTTT	CSSKQGDTQYF